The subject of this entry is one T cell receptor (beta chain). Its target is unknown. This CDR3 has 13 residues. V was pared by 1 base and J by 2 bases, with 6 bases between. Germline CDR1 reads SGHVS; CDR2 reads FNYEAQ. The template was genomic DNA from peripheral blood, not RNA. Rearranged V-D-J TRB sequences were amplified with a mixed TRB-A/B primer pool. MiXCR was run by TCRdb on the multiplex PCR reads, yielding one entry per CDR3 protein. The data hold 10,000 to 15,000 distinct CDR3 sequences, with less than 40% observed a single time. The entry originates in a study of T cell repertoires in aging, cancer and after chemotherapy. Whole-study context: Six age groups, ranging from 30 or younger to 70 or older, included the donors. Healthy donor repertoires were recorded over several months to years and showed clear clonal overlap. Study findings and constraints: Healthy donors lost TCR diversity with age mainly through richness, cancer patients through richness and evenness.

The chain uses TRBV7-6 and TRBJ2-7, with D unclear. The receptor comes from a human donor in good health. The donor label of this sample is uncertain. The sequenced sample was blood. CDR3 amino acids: CASSLEAPYEQYF. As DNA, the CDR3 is TGTGCCAGCAGCTTAGAGGCCCCCTACGAGCAGTACTTC.